This T cell receptor beta chain was captured by sequencing in a study of T cell responses to AZD1222 COVID-19 vaccine. V lost 5 bases and J 4 bases, leaving 9 bases between the germline ends. The CDR3 is 12 amino acids. This table comes from immunoSEQ multiplex PCR, and its TCRdb copy is limited to in-frame clones, with some not included. This table has approximately 130,000 clones, roughly nine tenths appearing once. The sequence derives from an adult who received the AZD1222 COVID-19 vaccine. This chain links TRBV12-3 or TRBV12-4 with TRBJ2-7; the D is unclear. The material sequenced was peripheral blood, taken 28 days after the second AZD1222 dose. CDR3 bases: TGTGCCAGCAGTCGATACACTTACGAGCAGTACTTC. Its protein product is CASSRYTYEQYF.